This T cell receptor beta chain originates from a study of blood T cell repertoires in COVID-19. Across the whole study: T cells, B-cell-depleted T cells, or PBMCs supplied cDNA or gDNA.

The CDR3 totals 13 residues. Germline-derived CDR1 and CDR2 are SGHRS and YFSETQ. V was cut by 3 bases and J by 2 bases, with 9 bases left in between. Seattle patient enrollment occurred during active infection, with longitudinal follow-up thereafter. In the original analysis: Estimation of nucleated cell counts was performed using reference gene primer amplification. Assay used: immunoSEQ multiplex PCR; TCRdb lists only in-frame clones, some missing. From that table come the V and J calls and clone size; the DNA was used to work out D and trimming. The profile shows approximately 230,000 clones, approximately 89% of them singletons.

Sequencing was performed on peripheral blood. The clonotype originates from a woman in her 30s with COVID-19, enrolled during active disease. J is TRBJ2-7 and V is TRBV5-1; D is unresolved. The CDR3, as DNA: TGCGCCAGCAGCTCGACACTTGCCTACGAGCAGTACTTC. Protein sequence: CASSSTLAYEQYF.